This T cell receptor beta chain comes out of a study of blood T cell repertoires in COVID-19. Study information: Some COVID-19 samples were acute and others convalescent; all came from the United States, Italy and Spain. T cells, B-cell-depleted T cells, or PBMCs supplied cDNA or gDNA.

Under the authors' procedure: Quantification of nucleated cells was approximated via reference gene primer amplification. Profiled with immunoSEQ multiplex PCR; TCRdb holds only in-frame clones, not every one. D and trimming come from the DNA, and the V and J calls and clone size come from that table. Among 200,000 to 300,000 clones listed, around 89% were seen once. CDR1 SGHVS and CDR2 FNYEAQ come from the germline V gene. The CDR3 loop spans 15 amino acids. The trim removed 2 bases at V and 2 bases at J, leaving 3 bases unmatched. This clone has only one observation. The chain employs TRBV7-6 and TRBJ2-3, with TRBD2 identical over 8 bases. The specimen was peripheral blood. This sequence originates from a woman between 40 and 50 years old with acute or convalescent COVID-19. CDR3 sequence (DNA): TGTGCCAGCAGCTTACGGGGGGGACCCACAGATACGCAGTATTTT. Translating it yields CASSLRGGPTDTQYF.